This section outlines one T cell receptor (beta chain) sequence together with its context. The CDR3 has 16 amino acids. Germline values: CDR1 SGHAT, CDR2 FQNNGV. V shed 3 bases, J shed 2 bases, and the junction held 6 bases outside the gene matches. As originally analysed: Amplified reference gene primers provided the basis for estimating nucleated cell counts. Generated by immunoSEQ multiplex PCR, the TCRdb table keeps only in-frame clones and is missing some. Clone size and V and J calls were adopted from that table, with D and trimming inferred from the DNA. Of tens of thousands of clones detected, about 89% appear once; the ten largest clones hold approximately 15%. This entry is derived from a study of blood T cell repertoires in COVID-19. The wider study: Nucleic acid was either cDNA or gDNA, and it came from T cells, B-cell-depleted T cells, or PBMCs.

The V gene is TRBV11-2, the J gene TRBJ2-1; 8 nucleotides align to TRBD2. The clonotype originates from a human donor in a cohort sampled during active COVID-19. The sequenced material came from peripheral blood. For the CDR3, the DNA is TGTGCCAGCAGCTTTTATAGCGGGGATACCTACAATGAGCAGTTCTTC. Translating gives CASSFYSGDTYNEQFF.